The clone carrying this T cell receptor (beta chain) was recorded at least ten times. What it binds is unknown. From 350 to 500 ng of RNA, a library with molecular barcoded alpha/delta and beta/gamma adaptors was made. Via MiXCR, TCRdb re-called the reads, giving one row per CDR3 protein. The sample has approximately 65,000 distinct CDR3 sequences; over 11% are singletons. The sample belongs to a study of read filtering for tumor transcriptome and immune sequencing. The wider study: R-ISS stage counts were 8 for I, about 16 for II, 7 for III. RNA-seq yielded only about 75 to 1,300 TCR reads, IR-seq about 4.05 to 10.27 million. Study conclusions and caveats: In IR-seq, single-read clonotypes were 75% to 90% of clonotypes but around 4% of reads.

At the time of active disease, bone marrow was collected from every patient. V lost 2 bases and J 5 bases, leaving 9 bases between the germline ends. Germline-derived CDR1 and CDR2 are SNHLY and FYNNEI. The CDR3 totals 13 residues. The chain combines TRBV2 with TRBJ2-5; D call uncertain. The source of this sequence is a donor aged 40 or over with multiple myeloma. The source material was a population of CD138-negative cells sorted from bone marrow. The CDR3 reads CASSEPLGETQYF. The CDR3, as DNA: TGTGCCAGCAGTGAACCCTTAGGGGAGACCCAGTACTTC. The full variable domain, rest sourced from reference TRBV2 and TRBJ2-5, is EPEVTQTPSHQVTQMGQEVILRCVPISNHLYFYWYRQILGQKVEFLVSFYNNEISEKSEIFDDQFSVERPDGSNFTLKIRSTKLEDSAMYFCASSEPLGETQYFGPGTRLLVL.